The clone carrying this T cell receptor beta chain was recorded many times. The sample comes from a study of T-cell reconstitution after alpha-beta-depleted transplantation in children. It was with unique molecular identifiers that the TCRbeta library was prepared. From the PCR reads, TCRdb called clonotypes with MiXCR, one entry per CDR3 protein. The sample records about 640,000 distinct CDR3 sequences, around 17% being singletons. The CDR3 extends over 16 amino acids. From germline, CDR1 is LNHNV and CDR2 YYDKDF (reference sequence). The trim removed 0 bases at V and 7 bases at J, leaving 9 bases unmatched.

Source: PBMCs from the stem cell graft donor, taken from the stem cell graft. This rearrangement joins TRBV15 to TRBJ2-1; 7 nucleotides match TRBD1. The TCR was taken from a human donor who donated a stem cell graft to a child with acute myeloid leukemia. CDR3 sequence reads: CATSRDLGQRGNEQFF. CDR3 coding DNA: TGTGCCACCAGCAGAGACCTGGGACAGAGAGGGAATGAGCAGTTCTTC.